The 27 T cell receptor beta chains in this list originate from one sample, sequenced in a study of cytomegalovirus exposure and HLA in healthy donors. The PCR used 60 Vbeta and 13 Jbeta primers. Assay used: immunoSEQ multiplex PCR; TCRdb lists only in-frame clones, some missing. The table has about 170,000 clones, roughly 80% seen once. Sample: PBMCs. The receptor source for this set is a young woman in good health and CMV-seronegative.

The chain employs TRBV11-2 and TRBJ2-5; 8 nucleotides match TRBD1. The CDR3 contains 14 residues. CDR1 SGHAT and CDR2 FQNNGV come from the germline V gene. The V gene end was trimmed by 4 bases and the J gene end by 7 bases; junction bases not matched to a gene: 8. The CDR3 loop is CASSSPDRAATQYF. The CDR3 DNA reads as TGTGCCAGCAGCTCCCCGGACAGGGCGGCGACCCAGTACTTC.

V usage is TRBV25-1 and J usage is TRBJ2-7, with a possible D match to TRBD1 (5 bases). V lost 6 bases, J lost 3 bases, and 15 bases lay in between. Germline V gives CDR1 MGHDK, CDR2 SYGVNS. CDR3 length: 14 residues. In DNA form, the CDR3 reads TGTGCCAGCAGCGAGACAGAAGTTCACTACGAGCAGTACTTC. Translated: CASSETEVHYEQYF.

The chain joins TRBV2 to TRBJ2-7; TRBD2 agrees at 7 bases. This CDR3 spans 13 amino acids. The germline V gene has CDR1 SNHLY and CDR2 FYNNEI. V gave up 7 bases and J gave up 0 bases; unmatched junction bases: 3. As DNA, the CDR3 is TGTGCCAGCACCAGCGGGACCTCCTACGAGCAGTACTTC. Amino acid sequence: CASTSGTSYEQYF.

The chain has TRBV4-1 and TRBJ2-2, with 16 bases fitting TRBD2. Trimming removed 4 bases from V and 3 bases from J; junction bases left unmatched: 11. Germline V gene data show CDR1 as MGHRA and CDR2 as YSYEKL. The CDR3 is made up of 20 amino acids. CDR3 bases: TGCGCCAGCAGCCGAACACCGGGACTAGCGGGAGGGTTGGACACCGGGGAGCTGTTTTTT. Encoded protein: CASSRTPGLAGGLDTGELFF.

Written as DNA, the CDR3 is TGTGCCAGTGGTGAGATTGGCGGGAGTGTCAATGAGCAGTTCTTC. This gives the protein CASGEIGGSVNEQFF. This chain uses TRBV19 with TRBJ2-1; TRBD2 aligns across 7 bases. From germline, CDR1 is LNHDA and CDR2 SQIVND (reference sequence). The CDR3 covers 15 residues. Germline trimming cut 8 bases from V and 6 bases from J; bases unmatched to any gene: 13.

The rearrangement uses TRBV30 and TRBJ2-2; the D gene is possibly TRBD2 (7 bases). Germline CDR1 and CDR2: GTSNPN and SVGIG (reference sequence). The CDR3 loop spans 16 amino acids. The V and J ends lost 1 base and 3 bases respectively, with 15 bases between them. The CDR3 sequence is CAWSEGGGGYTGELFF. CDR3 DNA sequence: TGTGCCTGGAGTGAGGGGGGAGGGGGGTACACCGGGGAGCTGTTTTTT.

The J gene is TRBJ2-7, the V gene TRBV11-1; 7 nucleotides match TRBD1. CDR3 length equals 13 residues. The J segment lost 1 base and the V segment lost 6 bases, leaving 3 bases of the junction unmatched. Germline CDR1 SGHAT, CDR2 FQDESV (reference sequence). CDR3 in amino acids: CASRLTGSYEQYF. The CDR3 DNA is TGTGCCAGCAGGTTGACAGGGTCCTACGAGCAGTACTTC.

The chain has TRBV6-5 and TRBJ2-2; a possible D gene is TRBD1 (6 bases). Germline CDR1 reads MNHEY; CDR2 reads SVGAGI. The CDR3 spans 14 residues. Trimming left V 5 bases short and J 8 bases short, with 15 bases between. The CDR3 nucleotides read TGTGCCAGCAGTGGGGCGACAGGCGGGGGGGAGCTGTTTTTT. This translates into CASSGATGGGELFF.

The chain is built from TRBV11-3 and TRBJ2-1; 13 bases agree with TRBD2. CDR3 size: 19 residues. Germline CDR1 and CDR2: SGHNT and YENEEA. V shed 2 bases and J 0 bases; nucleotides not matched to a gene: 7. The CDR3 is CASSLPGLAGRNSYNEQFF. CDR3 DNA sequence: TGTGCCAGCAGCTTACCGGGACTAGCGGGAAGAAACTCCTACAATGAGCAGTTCTTC.

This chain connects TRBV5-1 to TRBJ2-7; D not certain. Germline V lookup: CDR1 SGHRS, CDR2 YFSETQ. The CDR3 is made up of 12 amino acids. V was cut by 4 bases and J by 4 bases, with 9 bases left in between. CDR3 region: CASSGHDYEQYF. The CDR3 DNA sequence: TGCGCCAGCAGCGGCCACGATTACGAGCAGTACTTC. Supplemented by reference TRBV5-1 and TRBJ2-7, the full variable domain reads KAGVTQTPRYLIKTRGQQVTLSCSPISGHRSVSWYQQTPGQGLQFLFEYFSETQRNKGNFPGRFSGRQFSNSRSEMNVSTLELGDSALYLCASSGHDYEQYFGPGTRLTVT.

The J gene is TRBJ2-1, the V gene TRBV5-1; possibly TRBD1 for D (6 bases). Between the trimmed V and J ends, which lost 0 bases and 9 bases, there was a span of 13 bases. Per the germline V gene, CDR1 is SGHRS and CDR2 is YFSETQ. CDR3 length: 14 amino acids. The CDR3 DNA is TGCGCCAGCAGCTTGGGGCAGGGGTCGAGTGAGCAGTTCTTC. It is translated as CASSLGQGSSEQFF.

The CDR3 reads CASSIRRVTDTQYF. CDR3 nucleotides: TGTGCCAGCAGCATCCGCAGGGTCACAGATACGCAGTATTTT. The chain employs TRBV9 and TRBJ2-3; possible D gene TRBD1, 5 bases. The CDR3 contains 14 residues. Germline loops: CDR1 SGDLS, CDR2 YYNGEE. The V gene lost 4 bases and the J gene lost 2 bases, with 11 bases spanning the gap.

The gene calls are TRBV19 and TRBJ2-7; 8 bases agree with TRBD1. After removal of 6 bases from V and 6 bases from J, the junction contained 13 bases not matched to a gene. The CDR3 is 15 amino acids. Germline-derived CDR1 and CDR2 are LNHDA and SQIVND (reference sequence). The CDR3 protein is CASSGTGSLPGEQYF. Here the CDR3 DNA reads TGTGCCAGTAGCGGGACAGGTTCGCTACCGGGCGAGCAGTACTTC.

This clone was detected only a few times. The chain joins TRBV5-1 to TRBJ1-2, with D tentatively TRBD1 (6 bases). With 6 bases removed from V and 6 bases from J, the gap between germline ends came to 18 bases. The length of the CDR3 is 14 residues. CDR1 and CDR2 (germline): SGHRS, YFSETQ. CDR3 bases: TGCGCCAGCAAGGAGGGGGGGCCTTCAAATGGCTACACCTTC. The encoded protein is CASKEGGPSNGYTF.

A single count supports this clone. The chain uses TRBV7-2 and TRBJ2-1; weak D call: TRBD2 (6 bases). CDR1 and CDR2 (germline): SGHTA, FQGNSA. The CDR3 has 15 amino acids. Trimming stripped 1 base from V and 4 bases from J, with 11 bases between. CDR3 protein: CASSLGGERYNEQFF. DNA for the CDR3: TGTGCCAGCAGCTTAGGGGGGGAGCGATACAATGAGCAGTTCTTC. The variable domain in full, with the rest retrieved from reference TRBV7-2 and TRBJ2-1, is GAGVSQSPSNKVTEKGKDVELRCDPISGHTALYWYRQSLGQGLEFLIYFQGNSAPDKSGLPSDRFSAERTGGSVSTLTIQRTQQEDSAVYLCASSLGGERYNEQFFGPGTRLTVL.

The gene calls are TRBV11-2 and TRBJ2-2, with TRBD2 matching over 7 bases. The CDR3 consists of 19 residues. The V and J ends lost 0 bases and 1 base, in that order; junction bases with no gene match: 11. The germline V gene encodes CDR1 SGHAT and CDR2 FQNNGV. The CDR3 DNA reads TGTGCCAGCAGCTTAGAAGATCTACGCGGGAGTTGGAACACCGGGGAGCTGTTTTTT. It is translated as CASSLEDLRGSWNTGELFF.

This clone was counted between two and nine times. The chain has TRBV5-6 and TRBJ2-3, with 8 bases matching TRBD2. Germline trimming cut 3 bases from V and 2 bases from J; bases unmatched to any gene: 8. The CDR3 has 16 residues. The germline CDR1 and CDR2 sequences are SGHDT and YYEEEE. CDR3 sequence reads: CASSSSGSAYTDTQYF. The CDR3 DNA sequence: TGTGCCAGCAGCTCGAGCGGGAGCGCTTACACAGATACGCAGTATTTT.

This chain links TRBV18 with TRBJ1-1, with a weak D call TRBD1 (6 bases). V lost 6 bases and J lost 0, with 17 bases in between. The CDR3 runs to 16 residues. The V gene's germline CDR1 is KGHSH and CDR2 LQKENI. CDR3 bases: TGTGCCAGCTCCCCGGGACAAAAAGAATTGAACACTGAAGCTTTCTTT. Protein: CASSPGQKELNTEAFF.

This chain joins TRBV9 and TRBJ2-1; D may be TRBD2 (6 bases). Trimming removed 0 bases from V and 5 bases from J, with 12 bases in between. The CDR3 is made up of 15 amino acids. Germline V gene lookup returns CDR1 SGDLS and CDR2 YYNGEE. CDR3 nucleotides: TGTGCCAGCAGCGTAGCAGGAGGGAGGCACAATGAGCAGTTCTTC. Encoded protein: CASSVAGGRHNEQFF.

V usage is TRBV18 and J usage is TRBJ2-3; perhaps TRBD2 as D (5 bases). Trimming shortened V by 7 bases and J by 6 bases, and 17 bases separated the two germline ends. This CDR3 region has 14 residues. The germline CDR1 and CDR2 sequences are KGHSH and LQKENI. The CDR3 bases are TGTGCCAGCTTGAAGCGTGAGGGAGAGGATACGCAGTATTTT. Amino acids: CASLKREGEDTQYF.

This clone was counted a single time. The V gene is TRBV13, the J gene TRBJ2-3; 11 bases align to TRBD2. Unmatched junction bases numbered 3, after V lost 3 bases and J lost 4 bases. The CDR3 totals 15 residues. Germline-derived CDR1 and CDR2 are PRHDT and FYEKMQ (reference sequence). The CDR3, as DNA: TGTGCCAGCAGCTTCGGGACTAGCGGTCCAGATACGCAGTATTTT. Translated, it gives CASSFGTSGPDTQYF.

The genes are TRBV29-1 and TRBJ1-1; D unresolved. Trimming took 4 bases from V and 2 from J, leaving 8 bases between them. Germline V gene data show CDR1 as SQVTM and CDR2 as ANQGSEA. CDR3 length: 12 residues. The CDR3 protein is CSVGSGNTEAFF. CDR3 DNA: TGCAGCGTTGGTAGTGGTAACACTGAAGCTTTCTTT.

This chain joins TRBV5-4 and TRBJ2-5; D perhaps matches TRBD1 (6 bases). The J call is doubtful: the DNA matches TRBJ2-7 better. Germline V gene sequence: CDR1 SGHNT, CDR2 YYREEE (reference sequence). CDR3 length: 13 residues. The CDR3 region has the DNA TGTGCCAGCAGCCACAACAGGGCCGGCGAGCAGTACTTC. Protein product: CASSHNRAGEQYF.

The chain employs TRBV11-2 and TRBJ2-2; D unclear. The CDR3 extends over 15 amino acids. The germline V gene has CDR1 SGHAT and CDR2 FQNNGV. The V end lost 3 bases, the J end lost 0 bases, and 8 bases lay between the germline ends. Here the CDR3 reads CASSFSAANTGELFF. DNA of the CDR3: TGTGCCAGCAGCTTTTCGGCGGCGAACACCGGGGAGCTGTTTTTT.

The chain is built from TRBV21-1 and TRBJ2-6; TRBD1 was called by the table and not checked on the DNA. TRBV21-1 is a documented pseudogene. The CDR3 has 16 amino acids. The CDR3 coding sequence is TGTGCCAGCAGCAAAGTTCGACAGTCTGGGGCCAACGTCCTGACTTTC. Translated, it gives CASSKVRQSGANVLTF.

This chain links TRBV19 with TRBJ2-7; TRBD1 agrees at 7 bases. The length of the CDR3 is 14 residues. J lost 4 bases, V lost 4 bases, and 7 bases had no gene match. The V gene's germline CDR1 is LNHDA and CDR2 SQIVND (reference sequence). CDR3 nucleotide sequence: TGTGCCAGTAGTACAGGACAGGTGGGTTACGAGCAGTACTTC. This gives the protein CASSTGQVGYEQYF. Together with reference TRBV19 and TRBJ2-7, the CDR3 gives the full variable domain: DGGITQSPKYLFRKEGQNVTLSCEQNLNHDAMYWYRQDPGQGLRLIYYSQIVNDFQKGDIAEGYSVSREKKESFPLTVTSAQKNPTAFYLCASSTGQVGYEQYFGPGTRLTVT.

CDR3 amino acids: CASSLPGGISDEQFF. CDR3 DNA: TGTGCCAGCAGCCTACCCGGTGGTATTTCGGATGAGCAGTTCTTC. The J gene is TRBJ2-1, the V gene TRBV5-4; D unclear. V was clipped by 4 bases and J by 8 bases, with 19 bases between them. This CDR3 has 15 residues. The germline V gene has CDR1 SGHNT and CDR2 YYREEE (reference sequence).